The clone carrying this T cell receptor (beta chain) turned up a few times. Its antigen remains unknown. Naive and memory CD4+ T cells were cultured with CEF, then survey-sequenced. Repertoires were generated with immunoSEQ multiplex PCR, while TCRdb's copy carries only in-frame clones and drops some. Here the sample spans roughly 45,000 clones, more than 65% being singletons. Naive or memory CD4+ cells were cultured 1:1 with T cell-depleted PBMCs plus CEF. This CDR3 is 14 amino acids long. Germline V CDR1 and CDR2: SGDLS, YYNGEE. V gave up 0 bases and J gave up 3 bases, with 7 bases separating them. This specimen belongs to a study of CD4 T cells in relation to SARS-CoV-2 and coronaviruses. As for the study in general: ViraFEST: roughly ten-day antigen culture of PBMCs, then TCR beta CDR3 sequencing. Study results and caveats: About 65% of donors had memory CD4+ clonotypes crossrecognizing SARS-CoV-2 and common cold coronavirus spike.

The sequencing sample was made of naive CD4+ T cells from PBMCs, cultured in vitro. As to subset: naive CD4+ T cells isolated by negative enrichment. V and J are TRBV9 and TRBJ2-1, with D perhaps matching TRBD1 (6 bases). This sequence originates from an adult with COVID-19. CDR3 in DNA: TGTGCCAGCAGCGTAGGGGGGCTCTACAATGAGCAGTTCTTC. It specifies CASSVGGLYNEQFF. The full variable domain, with the rest looked up from reference TRBV9 and TRBJ2-1, is DSGVTQTPKHLITATGQRVTLRCSPRSGDLSVYWYQQSLDQGLQFLIQYYNGEERAKGNILERFSAQQFPDLHSELNLSSLELGDSALYFCASSVGGLYNEQFFGPGTRLTVL.